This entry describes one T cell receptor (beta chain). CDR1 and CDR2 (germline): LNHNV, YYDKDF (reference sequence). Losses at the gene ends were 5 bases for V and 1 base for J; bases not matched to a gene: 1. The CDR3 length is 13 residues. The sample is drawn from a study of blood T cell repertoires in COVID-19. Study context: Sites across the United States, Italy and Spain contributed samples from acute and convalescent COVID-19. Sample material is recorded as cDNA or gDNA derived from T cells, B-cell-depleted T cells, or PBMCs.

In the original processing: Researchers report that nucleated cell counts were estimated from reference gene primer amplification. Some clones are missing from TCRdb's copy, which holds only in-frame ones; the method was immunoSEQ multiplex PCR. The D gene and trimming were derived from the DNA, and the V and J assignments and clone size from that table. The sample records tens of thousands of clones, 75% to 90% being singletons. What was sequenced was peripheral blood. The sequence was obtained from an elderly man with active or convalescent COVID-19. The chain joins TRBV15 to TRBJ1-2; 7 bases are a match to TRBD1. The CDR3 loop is CATSRQGNYGYTF. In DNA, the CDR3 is TGTGCCACCAGCCGACAGGGTAACTATGGCTACACCTTC. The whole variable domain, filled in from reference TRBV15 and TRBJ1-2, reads DAMVIQNPRYQVTQFGKPVTLSCSQTLNHNVMYWYQQKSSQAPKLLFHYYDKDFNNEADTPDNFQSRRPNTSFCFLDIRSPGLGDTAMYLCATSRQGNYGYTFGSGTRLTVV.